This T cell receptor beta chain originates from a study of blood T cells in healthy people across ages. Alongside a J-beta primer mix, a sample-barcoded 5' primer served in a second PCR lasting about 7 to 11 cycles. A tag from a template-switch adaptor with 12 random nucleotides marked each cDNA molecule. TCRdb called the 5' RACE reads again in MiXCR, with one record for every CDR3 protein. The sample carries about 720,000 distinct CDR3 sequences, approximately 21% recorded once. CDR3 size: 16 residues. The sequencing sample was made of blood. The clonotype comes from a man in his 70s in good health. This sequence joins TRBV21-1 and TRBJ2-2; the table's D call of TRBD2 was not tested on the DNA. TRBV21-1 is annotated as a pseudogene. DNA for the CDR3: TGTGCCAGCAGCAAACTAGCGGGGCCGAACACCGGGGAGCTGTTTTTT. Protein: CASSKLAGPNTGELFF.